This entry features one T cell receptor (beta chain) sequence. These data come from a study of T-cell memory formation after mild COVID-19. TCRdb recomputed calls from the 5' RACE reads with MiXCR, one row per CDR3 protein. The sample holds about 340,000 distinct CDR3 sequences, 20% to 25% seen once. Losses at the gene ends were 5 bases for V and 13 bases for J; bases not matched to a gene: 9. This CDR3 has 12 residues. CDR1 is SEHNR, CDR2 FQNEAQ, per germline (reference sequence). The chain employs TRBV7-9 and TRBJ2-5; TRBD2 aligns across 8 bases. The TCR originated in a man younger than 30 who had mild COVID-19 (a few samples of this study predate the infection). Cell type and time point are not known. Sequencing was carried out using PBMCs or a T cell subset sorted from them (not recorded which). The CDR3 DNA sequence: TGTGCCAGCAGCCCCGGGGGGGCAGCCGTGTACTTC. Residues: CASSPGGAAVYF. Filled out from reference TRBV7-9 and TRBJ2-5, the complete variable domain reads DTGVSQNPRHKITKRGQNVTFRCDPISEHNRLYWYRQTLGQGPEFLTYFQNEAQLEKSRLLSDRFSAERPKGSFSTLEIQRTEQGDSAMYLCASSPGGAAVYFGPGTRLLVL.